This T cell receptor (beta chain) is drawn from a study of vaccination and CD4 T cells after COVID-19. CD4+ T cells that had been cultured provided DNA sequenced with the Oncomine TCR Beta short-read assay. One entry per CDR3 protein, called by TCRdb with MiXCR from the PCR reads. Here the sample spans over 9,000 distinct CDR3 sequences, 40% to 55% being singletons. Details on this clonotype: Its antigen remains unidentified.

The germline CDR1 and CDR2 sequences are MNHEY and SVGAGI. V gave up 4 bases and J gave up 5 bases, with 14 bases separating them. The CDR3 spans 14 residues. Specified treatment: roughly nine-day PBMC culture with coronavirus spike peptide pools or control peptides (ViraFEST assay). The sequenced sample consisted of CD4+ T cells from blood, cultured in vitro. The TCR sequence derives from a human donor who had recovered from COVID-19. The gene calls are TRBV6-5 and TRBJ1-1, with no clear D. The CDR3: CASSSSLGRTEAFF. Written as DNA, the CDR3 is TGTGCCAGCAGTTCCTCTTTGGGGAGGACTGAAGCTTTCTTT.